Listed below are T cell receptor beta chains from one sample, sequenced in a study of blood T cells in healthy people across ages. TCRdb called the 5' RACE reads again in MiXCR, with one record for every CDR3 protein. The sample shows 1.5 million to 2 million distinct CDR3 sequences, about 31% of them seen only once. Sample: blood. The receptor source for this set is a woman in her twenties or thirties in good health. The CDR3 runs from the conserved cysteine through the conserved F or W. The D gene is left open where the match is weak. Where a row states a size, it is once, few, many or the class of an expanded clone; other rows omit it.

abundance	v_gene	d_gene	j_gene	CDR3nt	CDR3aa
few	TRBV7-9	-	TRBJ2-5	TGTGCCAGCAGCTTAGCGTTGGGGGGCGCTGAGACCCAGTACTTC	CASSLALGGAETQYF
few	TRBV11-2	TRBD2	TRBJ2-5	TGTGCCAGCAGGCTAGCGACTAGCGGGGAAGAGACCCAGTACTTC	CASRLATSGEETQYF
few	TRBV7-2	TRBD2	TRBJ2-1	TGTGCCAGCAGCTCCGTAGCGGGGGTGGCCCGCAATGAGCAGTTCTTC	CASSSVAGVARNEQFF
-	TRBV20-1	TRBD2	TRBJ2-3	TGCAGTGCTAGGCTAGCGGGGCACCTTTCAGATACGCAGTATTTT	CSARLAGHLSDTQYF
-	TRBV12-3/TRBV12-4	TRBD1	TRBJ2-5	TGTGCCAGCCGGGACAGCGGTCTCCAAGAGACCCAGTACTTC	CASRDSGLQETQYF
-	TRBV28	-	TRBJ1-1	TGTGCCAGCAGTTTCCGAGGGGGAAAGAAAGCTTTCTTT	CASSFRGGKKAFF
-	TRBV12-5	-	TRBJ1-5	TGTGCTAGTGGTTTGCCACCCAGGAGGTTACTCTATAGCAATCAGCCCCAGCATTTT	CASGLPPRRLLYSNQPQHF
-	TRBV6-6	-	TRBJ2-5	TGTGCCGGCAGGAAAAAAATTACCGCCCGGGAGACCCAGTACTTC	CAGRKKITARETQYF
-	TRBV9	TRBD1	TRBJ2-7	TGTGCCAGCAGCGTCGGGACAGGGAGGTACGAGCAGTACTTC	CASSVGTGRYEQYF
-	TRBV7-2	-	TRBJ1-2	TGTGCCAGCAGCGCACCGGGCCCCGGGGGGTATGGCTACACCTTC	CASSAPGPGGYGYTF
many	TRBV9	TRBD1	TRBJ2-7	TGTGCCAGCAGCGTAGGACAGGGGGCAGGCGAGCAGTACTTC	CASSVGQGAGEQYF
few	TRBV12-3/TRBV12-4	TRBD2	TRBJ2-7	TGTGCCAGCAGTTTGAGTCGGGGGGGTTTGGGCGAGCAGTACTTC	CASSLSRGGLGEQYF
few	TRBV9	-	TRBJ1-2	TGTGCCAGCAGCGTTGGACAGACTTATGGCTACACCTTC	CASSVGQTYGYTF
few	TRBV20-1	-	TRBJ2-5	TGCAGTGCTCCACGTCCTGAGACCCAGTACTTC	CSAPRPETQYF
few	TRBV10-3	-	TRBJ1-5	TGTGCCATCAGTGAGGGGATGCAGAGTCAGCCCCAGCATTTT	CAISEGMQSQPQHF
-	TRBV30	-	TRBJ1-2	TGTGCCTGGAGTGCCGACTACCACCGTGGCTACACCTTC	CAWSADYHRGYTF
few	TRBV7-6	-	TRBJ2-5	TGTGCCAGCAGCTCGTTTCAGGGGCCCTGGGAGACCCAGTACTTC	CASSSFQGPWETQYF
many	TRBV2	-	TRBJ2-7	TGTGCCACCCAATGGACCATAATGTACGAGCAGTACTTC	CATQWTIMYEQYF
few	TRBV6-2/TRBV6-3	-	TRBJ1-2	TGTGCCAGCAGTTACTTGATTGACTATGGCTACACCTTC	CASSYLIDYGYTF
-	TRBV4-1	-	TRBJ2-1	TGCGCCAGCAGCCAAGCAGGGTCCAATGAGCAGTTCTTC	CASSQAGSNEQFF
-	TRBV9	TRBD2	TRBJ2-1	TGTGCCAGCAGCGTAGTAAGCGGGGGTTACAATGAGCAGTTCTTC	CASSVVSGGYNEQFF
few	TRBV11-2	-	TRBJ2-1	TGTGCCAGCAGCTCACTGGATAGTCAAGAGCAGTTCTTC	CASSSLDSQEQFF
-	TRBV7-9	-	TRBJ2-7	TGTGCCAGCCGTCAGGGGGGACACGGGGTAGTAGAGCAGTACTTC	CASRQGGHGVVEQYF
few	TRBV6-6	TRBD1	TRBJ2-5	TGTGCCAGCAGTTACGGGGGACAGGATTCCCAAGAGACCCAGTACTTC	CASSYGGQDSQETQYF
-	TRBV29-1	-	TRBJ2-1	TGCAGCGTTTTATGGAGGGGGTATGCCAATGAGCGGTTCTTC	CSVLWRGYANERFF
few	TRBV3-1	-	TRBJ1-6	TGTGCCAGCAGCCAAGCGGGAAGTGGGTTGAGGCCACCCCTCCACTTT	CASSQAGSGLRPPLHF
-	TRBV27	TRBD2	TRBJ2-3	TGTGCCAGCACGGGGGGCCTGCGGGAGGGCACAGATACGCAGTATTTT	CASTGGLREGTDTQYF
few	TRBV4-1	TRBD2	TRBJ2-7	TGCGCCAGCAGCCAAGTGACTAGCGGGAACTACGAGCAGTACTTC	CASSQVTSGNYEQYF
-	TRBV5-5	-	TRBJ1-1	TGTGCCAGCAGATCGCGAATTACAGGAATGAACATTGAAGCTTTCTTT	CASRSRITGMNIEAFF
-	TRBV6-1	-	TRBJ1-5	TGTGCCAGCCTCCACCTAGGTCGAACTGAATCTAGCAATCAGCCCCAGCATTTT	CASLHLGRTESSNQPQHF
-	TRBV10-3	TRBD1	TRBJ2-3	TGTGCCATCAGTGAGCCCCTACGACAGGGGTGGACAGATACGCAGTATTTT	CAISEPLRQGWTDTQYF
-	TRBV29-1	-	TRBJ1-1	TGCAGCCCAACACGGGTCATGAACACTGAAGCTTTCTTT	CSPTRVMNTEAFF
-	TRBV6-1	-	TRBJ1-1	TGTGCCAGCACCCTACAACGGCAAGCTTTCTTT	CASTLQRQAFF
-	TRBV7-9	TRBD1	TRBJ1-4	TGTGCCAGCAGCTTGGACAGGGTGGCTAATGAAAAACTGTTTTTT	CASSLDRVANEKLFF
once	TRBV27	TRBD2	TRBJ2-1	TGTGCCAGCAGTCCACGCGGGACTAGCGGGAGTATTGGGCAGTTCTTC	CASSPRGTSGSIGQFF
-	TRBV6-2/TRBV6-3	TRBD1	TRBJ2-7	TGTGCCAGCAGTCCAGAGGGGGCTTACACGAGCGAGCAGTACTTC	CASSPEGAYTSEQYF
few	TRBV20-1	-	TRBJ2-3	TGCAGTGCTAGGCGAACTGATTTCAATTGGGGCACAGATACGCAGTATTTT	CSARRTDFNWGTDTQYF
-	TRBV12-3/TRBV12-4	-	TRBJ1-1	TGTGCCAGCAGCGTAGCGTGGGACACTGAAGCTTTCTTT	CASSVAWDTEAFF
many	TRBV7-2	-	TRBJ1-1	TGTGCCAGCAGCTCACCAGTAGGGACACCTTCGAACACTGAAGCTTTCTTT	CASSSPVGTPSNTEAFF
-	TRBV4-1	TRBD1	TRBJ1-2	TGCGCCAGCAGCCAACCAAGACAGGGACTGGACTATGGCTACACCTTC	CASSQPRQGLDYGYTF
-	TRBV11-2	-	TRBJ2-1	TGTGCCAGCAGCTTCGTGAGGTCAGGCGGTGAGCAGTTCTTC	CASSFVRSGGEQFF
few	TRBV7-8	-	TRBJ2-3	TGTGCCAGCAGCGTTCCCCTAGCCCCGCCTGATACGCAGTATTTT	CASSVPLAPPDTQYF
-	TRBV27	TRBD1	TRBJ2-7	TGTGCCAGCAGAGGGACAGGGGGCGTCCGCGAGCAGTACTTC	CASRGTGGVREQYF
few	TRBV4-1	TRBD1	TRBJ2-1	TGCGCCAGCAGCCAAGAACCAGGGGGCTTCTACAATGAGCAGTTCTTC	CASSQEPGGFYNEQFF
-	TRBV7-2	-	TRBJ2-1	TGTGCCAGCAGCTTACGGGCCAAACCCAGCTCCTACAATGAGCAGTTCTTC	CASSLRAKPSSYNEQFF
-	TRBV7-6	TRBD1	TRBJ2-5	TGTGCCAGCAGCCCCCGGACAGGGATGATACAAGAGACCCAGTACTTC	CASSPRTGMIQETQYF
-	TRBV20-1	-	TRBJ2-3	TGCAGTGCTAGGAGTGAGAGGACGCCCACGGATCGCACAGATACGCAGTATTTT	CSARSERTPTDRTDTQYF
few	TRBV30	-	TRBJ2-5	TGTGCCTGGAGTGTATCGTGGGAGACCCAGTACTTC	CAWSVSWETQYF
-	TRBV20-1	TRBD1	TRBJ1-4	TGCAGTGCTGCTACAAACCGGGACAGGTCGGGAAAACTGTTTTTT	CSAATNRDRSGKLFF
many	TRBV6-5	-	TRBJ2-6	TGTGCCAGCAGTTCTAGACCTGAATTAAGCGCGCGCTCTGGGGCCAACGTCCTGACTTTC	CASSSRPELSARSGANVLTF
-	TRBV29-1	-	TRBJ2-5	TGCAGCGTGGCCTCTCGGGGCAAAGAGACCCAGTACTTC	CSVASRGKETQYF